This T cell receptor beta chain derives from a study of blood T cell repertoires in COVID-19. This clone has only one observation. Germline assignment: CDR1 KGHSH and CDR2 LQKENI. Trimming stripped 2 bases from V and 4 bases from J, with 15 bases between. The CDR3 contains 16 residues. Repertoires were generated with immunoSEQ multiplex PCR, while TCRdb's copy carries only in-frame clones and drops some. The table shows about 100,000 clones, with 84% occurring only once. This TCR came from a human donor in a cohort sampled during active COVID-19. Sequencing was performed on peripheral blood. The chain couples TRBV18 to TRBJ1-3, with D perhaps TRBD1 (6 bases). CDR3 DNA sequence: TGTGCCAGCTCACCAGTATCACAGGGTCCAGGAAACACCATATATTTT. Amino acids: CASSPVSQGPGNTIYF.